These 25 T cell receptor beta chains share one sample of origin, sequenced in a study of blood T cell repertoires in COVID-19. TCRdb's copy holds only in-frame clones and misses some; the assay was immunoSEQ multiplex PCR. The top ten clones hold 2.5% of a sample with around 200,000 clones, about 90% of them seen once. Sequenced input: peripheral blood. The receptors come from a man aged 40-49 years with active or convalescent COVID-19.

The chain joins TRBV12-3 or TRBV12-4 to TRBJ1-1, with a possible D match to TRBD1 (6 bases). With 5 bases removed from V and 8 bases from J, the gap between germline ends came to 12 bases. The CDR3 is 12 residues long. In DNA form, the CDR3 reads TGTGCCAGCAGTCGCTTCGGACAGGAAGCTTTCTTT. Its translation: CASSRFGQEAFF.

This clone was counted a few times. CDR3 sequence (DNA): TGTGCCACCAGTGATGAAGGGGGCCTTCAAAACTCTGGAAACACCATATATTTT. Its protein product is CATSDEGGLQNSGNTIYF. J is TRBJ1-3 and V is TRBV24-1, with 7 nucleotides matching TRBD1. Germline V lookup: CDR1 KGHDR, CDR2 SFDVKD. The CDR3 extends over 18 amino acids. Trimming took 3 bases from V and 0 from J; bases not matched to a gene: 10.

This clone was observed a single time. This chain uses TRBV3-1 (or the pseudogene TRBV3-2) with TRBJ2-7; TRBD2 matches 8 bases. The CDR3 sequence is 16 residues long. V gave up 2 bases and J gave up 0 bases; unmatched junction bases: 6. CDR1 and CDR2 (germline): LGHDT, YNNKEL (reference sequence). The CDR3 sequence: CASSQFSLADSYEQYF. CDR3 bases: TGTGCCAGCAGCCAATTCTCACTAGCGGACTCCTACGAGCAGTACTTC.

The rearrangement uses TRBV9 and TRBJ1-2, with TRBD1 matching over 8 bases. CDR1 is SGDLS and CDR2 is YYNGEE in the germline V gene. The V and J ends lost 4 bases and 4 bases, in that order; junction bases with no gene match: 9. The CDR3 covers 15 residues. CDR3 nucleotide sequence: TGTGCCAGCAGCAATAGGCTGGGACAGGTCTATGGCTACACCTTC. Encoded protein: CASSNRLGQVYGYTF.

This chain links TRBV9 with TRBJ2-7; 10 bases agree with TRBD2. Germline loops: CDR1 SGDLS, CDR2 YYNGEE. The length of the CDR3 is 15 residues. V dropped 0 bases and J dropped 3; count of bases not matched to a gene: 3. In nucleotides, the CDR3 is TGTGCCAGCAGCGTAGGTTCTAGCGGGAGCTACGAGCAGTACTTC. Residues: CASSVGSSGSYEQYF.

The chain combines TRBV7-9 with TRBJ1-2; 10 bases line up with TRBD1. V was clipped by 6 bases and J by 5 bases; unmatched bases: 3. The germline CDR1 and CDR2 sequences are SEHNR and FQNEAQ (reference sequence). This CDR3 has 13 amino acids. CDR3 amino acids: CASRSDRGYGYTF. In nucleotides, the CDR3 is TGTGCCAGCAGGTCGGACAGGGGGTATGGCTACACCTTC.

CDR3 residues: CASSPRTKETQYF. In DNA form, the CDR3 reads TGTGCCAGCAGTCCGCGGACAAAAGAGACCCAGTACTTC. This chain joins TRBV5-4 and TRBJ2-5, with TRBD1 as a possible D gene (5 bases). Per the germline V gene, CDR1 is SGHNT and CDR2 is YYREEE (reference sequence). Trimming removed 5 bases from V and 3 bases from J, with 11 bases in between. This CDR3 has 13 residues. Drawing the rest from reference TRBV5-4 and TRBJ2-5, the complete variable domain is ETGVTQSPTHLIKTRGQQVTLRCSSQSGHNTVSWYQQALGQGPQFIFQYYREEENGRGNFPPRFSGLQFPNYSSELNVNALELDDSALYLCASSPRTKETQYFGPGTRLLVL.

Here the CDR3 reads CASSTAGARIMVEQFF. The CDR3 DNA sequence: TGTGCCAGTAGTACGGCAGGGGCACGAATTATGGTTGAGCAGTTCTTC. V and J are TRBV19 and TRBJ2-1; maybe TRBD1 (6 bases). Per germline, CDR1 LNHDA and CDR2 SQIVND (reference sequence). There are 16 residues in the CDR3. Between the trimmed V and J ends, which lost 4 bases and 9 bases, there was a span of 22 bases.

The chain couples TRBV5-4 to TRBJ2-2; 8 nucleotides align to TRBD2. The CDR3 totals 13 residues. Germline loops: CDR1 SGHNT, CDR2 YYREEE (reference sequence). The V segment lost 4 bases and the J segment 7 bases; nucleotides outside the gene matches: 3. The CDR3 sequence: CASSTGLVGELFF. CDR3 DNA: TGTGCCAGCAGCACGGGACTAGTCGGGGAGCTGTTTTTT. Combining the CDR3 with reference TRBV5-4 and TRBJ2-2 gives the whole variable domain ETGVTQSPTHLIKTRGQQVTLRCSSQSGHNTVSWYQQALGQGPQFIFQYYREEENGRGNFPPRFSGLQFPNYSSELNVNALELDDSALYLCASSTGLVGELFFGEGSRLTVL.

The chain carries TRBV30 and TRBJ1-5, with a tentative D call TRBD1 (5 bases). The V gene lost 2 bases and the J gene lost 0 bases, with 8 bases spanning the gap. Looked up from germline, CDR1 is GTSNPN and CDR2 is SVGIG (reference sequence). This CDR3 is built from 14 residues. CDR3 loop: CAWSTGYSNQPQHF. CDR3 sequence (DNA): TGTGCCTGGAGTACAGGTTATAGCAATCAGCCCCAGCATTTT.

The CDR3 DNA reads TGTGCCAGCAGCCCGCTCCAGGTTAAGTGGACAGATACGCAGTATTTT. Translating it yields CASSPLQVKWTDTQYF. V and J are TRBV7-2 and TRBJ2-3; no firm D call. V was clipped by 5 bases and J by 3 bases, with 18 bases between them. From germline, CDR1 is SGHTA and CDR2 FQGNSA. CDR3 size: 16 residues.

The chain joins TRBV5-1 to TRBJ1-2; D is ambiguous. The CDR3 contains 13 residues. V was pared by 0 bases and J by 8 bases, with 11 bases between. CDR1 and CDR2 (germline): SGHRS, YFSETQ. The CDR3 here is CASSLVAGGGYTF. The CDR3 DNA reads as TGCGCCAGCAGCTTGGTAGCAGGAGGGGGCTACACCTTC.

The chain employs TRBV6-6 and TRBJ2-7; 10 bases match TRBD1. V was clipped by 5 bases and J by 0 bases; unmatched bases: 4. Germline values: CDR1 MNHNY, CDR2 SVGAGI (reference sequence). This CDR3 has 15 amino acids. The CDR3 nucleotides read TGTGCCAGCAGTCAAGGACAGGGGGGCTCCTACGAGCAGTACTTC. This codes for CASSQGQGGSYEQYF.

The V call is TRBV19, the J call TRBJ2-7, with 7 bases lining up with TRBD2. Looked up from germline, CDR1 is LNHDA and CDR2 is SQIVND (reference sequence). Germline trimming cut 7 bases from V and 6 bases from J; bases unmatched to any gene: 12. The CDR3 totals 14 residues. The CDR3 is CASKQGRGEIEQYF. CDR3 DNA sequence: TGTGCCAGTAAACAAGGACGGGGGGAGATCGAGCAGTACTTC.

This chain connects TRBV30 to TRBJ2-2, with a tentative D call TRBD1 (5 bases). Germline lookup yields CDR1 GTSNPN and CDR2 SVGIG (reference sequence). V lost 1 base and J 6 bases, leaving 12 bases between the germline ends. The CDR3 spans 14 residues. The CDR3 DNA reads TGTGCCTGGAGTGGACAGCATCTCTCCGGGGAGCTGTTTTTT. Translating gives CAWSGQHLSGELFF.

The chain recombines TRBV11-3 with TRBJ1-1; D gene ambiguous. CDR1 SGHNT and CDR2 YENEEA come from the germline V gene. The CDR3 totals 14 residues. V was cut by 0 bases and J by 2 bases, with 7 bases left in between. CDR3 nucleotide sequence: TGTGCCAGCAGCTTAGACAGCGGAAACACTGAAGCTTTCTTT. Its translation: CASSLDSGNTEAFF.

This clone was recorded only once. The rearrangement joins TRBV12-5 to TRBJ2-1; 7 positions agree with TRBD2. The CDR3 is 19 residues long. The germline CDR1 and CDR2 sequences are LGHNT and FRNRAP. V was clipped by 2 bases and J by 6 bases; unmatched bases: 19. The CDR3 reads CASGLCPGTKVDFCNEQFF. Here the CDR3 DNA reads TGTGCTAGTGGTTTGTGCCCCGGGACTAAAGTCGATTTTTGCAATGAGCAGTTCTTC.

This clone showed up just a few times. CDR3 nucleotide sequence: TGTGCCAGCAGCTCCACCCCGGGACAGGGCATCTATGGCTACACCTTC. Translation gives CASSSTPGQGIYGYTF. The rearrangement joins TRBV7-2 to TRBJ1-2; 9 nucleotides agree with TRBD1. With V trimmed by 4 bases and J by 4 bases, 10 bases remained unmatched. Germline loops: CDR1 SGHTA, CDR2 FQGNSA. CDR3 length equals 16 residues.

The DNA for the CDR3 is TGTGCCAGCAGCTTGGGGGCCACTGAAGCTTTCTTT. It codes for CASSLGATEAFF. V gene TRBV5-8 combines with J gene TRBJ1-1; D gene unclear. Trimming removed 0 bases from V and 4 bases from J, with 4 bases in between. Germline V gene sequence: CDR1 SGHTS, CDR2 YDEGEE. There are 12 residues in the CDR3.

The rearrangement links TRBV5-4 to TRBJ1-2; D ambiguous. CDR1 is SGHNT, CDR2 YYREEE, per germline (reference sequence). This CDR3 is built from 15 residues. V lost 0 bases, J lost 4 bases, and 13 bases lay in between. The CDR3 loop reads CASSLEALRGYGYTF. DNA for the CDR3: TGTGCCAGCAGCTTGGAGGCATTGCGGGGCTATGGCTACACCTTC.

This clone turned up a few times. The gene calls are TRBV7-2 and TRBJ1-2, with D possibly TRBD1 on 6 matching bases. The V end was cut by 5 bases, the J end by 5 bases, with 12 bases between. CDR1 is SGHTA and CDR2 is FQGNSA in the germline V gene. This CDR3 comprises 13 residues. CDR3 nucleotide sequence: TGTGCCAGCAGCCTGGGACAATTGTATGGCTACACCTTC. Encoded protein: CASSLGQLYGYTF.

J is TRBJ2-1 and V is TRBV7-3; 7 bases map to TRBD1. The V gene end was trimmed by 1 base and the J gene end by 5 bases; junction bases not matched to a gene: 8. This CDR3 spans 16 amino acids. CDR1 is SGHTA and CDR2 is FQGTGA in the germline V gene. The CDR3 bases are TGTGCCAGCAGCTTAATTTGGGACAGAAAAAACAATGAGCAGTTCTTC. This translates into CASSLIWDRKNNEQFF.

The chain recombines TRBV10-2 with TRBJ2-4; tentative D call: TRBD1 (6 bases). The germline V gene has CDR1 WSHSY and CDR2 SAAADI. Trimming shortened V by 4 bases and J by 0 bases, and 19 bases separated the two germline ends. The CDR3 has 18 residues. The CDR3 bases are TGCGCCAGCAGTGTCGCGCCTGGACAGACACTAGCCAAAAACATTCAGTACTTC. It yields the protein CASSVAPGQTLAKNIQYF.

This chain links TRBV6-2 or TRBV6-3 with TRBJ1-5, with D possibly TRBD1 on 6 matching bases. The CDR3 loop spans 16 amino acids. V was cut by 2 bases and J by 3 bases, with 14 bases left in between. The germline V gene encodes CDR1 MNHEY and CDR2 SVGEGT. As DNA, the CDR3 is TGTGCCAGCAGTTACCCTGATTGGGACACCAATCAGCCCCAGCATTTT. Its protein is CASSYPDWDTNQPQHF.

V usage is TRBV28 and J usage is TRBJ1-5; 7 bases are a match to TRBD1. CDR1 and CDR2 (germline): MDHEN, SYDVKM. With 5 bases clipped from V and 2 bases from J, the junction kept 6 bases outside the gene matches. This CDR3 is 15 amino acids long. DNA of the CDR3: TGTGCCAGCAGTCAGGGGGGTCGCCGCAATCAGCCCCAGCATTTT. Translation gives CASSQGGRRNQPQHF.